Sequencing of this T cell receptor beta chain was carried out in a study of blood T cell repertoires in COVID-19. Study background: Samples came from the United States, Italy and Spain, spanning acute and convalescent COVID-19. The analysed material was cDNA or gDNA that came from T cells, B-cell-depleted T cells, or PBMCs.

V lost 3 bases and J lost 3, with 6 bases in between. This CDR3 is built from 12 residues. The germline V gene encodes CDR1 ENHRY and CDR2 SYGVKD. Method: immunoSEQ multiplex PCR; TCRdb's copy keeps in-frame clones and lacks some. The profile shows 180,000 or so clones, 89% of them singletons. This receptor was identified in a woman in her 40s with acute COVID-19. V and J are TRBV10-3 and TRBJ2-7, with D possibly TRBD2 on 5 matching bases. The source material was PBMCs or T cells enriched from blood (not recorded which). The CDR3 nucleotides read TGTGCCATCAGTGAAGCGGTCTACGAGCAGTACTTC. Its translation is CAISEAVYEQYF.